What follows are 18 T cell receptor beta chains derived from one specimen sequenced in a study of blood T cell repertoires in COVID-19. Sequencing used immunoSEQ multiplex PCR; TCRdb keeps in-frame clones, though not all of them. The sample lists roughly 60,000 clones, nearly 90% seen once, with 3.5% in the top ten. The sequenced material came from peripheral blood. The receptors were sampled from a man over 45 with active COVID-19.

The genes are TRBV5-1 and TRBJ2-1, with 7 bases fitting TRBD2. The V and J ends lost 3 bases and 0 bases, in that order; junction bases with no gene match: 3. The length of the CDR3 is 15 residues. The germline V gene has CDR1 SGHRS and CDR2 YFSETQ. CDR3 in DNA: TGCGCCAGCAGCTCCGGGGGGAGCTCCTACAATGAGCAGTTCTTC. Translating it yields CASSSGGSSYNEQFF.

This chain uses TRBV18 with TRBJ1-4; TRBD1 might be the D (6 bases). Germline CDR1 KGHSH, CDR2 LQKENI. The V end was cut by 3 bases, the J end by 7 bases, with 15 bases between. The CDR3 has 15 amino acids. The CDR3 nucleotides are TGTGCCAGCTCACCCGGGGCACAGGGAGCTGAAAAACTGTTTTTT. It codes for CASSPGAQGAEKLFF.

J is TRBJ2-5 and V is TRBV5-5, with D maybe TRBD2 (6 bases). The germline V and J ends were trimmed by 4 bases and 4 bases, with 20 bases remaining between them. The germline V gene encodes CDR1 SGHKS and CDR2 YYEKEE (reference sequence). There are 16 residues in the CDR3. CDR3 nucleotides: TGTGCCAGCAGCCTAAGACCGGGACTGGAGCGAGAGACCCAGTACTTC. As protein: CASSLRPGLERETQYF.

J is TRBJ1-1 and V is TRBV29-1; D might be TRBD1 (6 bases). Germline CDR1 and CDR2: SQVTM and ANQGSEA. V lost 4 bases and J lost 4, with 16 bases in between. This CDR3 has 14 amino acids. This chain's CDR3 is CSVGARGKGTEAFF. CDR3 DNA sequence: TGCAGCGTTGGCGCGAGGGGGAAGGGCACTGAAGCTTTCTTT. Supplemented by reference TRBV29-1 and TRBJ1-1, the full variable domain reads SAVISQKPSRDICQRGTSLTIQCQVDSQVTMMFWYRQQPGQSLTLIATANQGSEATYESGFVIDKFPISRPNLTFSTLTVSNMSPEDSSIYLCSVGARGKGTEAFFGQGTRLTVV.

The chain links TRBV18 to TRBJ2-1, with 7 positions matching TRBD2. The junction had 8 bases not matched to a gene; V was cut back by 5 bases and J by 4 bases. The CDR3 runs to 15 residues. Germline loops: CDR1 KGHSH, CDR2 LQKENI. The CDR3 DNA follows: TGTGCCAGCTCATCCGAGCGGGGAAGATACAATGAGCAGTTCTTC. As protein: CASSSERGRYNEQFF.

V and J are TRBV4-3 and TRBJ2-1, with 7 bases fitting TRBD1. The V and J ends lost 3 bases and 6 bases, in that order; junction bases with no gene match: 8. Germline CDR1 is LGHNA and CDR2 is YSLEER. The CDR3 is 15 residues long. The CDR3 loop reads CASSQRTGVGNEQFF. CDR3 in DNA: TGCGCCAGCAGCCAGAGGACAGGCGTTGGCAATGAGCAGTTCTTC.

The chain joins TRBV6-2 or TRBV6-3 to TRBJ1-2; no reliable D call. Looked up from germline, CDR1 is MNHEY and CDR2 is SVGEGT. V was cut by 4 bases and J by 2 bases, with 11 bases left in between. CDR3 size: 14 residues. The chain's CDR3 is CASSFALSNYGYTF. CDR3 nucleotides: TGTGCCAGCAGTTTTGCGCTTTCCAACTATGGCTACACCTTC.

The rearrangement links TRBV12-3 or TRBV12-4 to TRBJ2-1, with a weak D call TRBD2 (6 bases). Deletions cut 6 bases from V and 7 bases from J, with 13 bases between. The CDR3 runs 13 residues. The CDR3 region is CASSPGLQNEQFF. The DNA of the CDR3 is TGTGCCAGCAGCCCCGGACTACAAAATGAGCAGTTCTTC.

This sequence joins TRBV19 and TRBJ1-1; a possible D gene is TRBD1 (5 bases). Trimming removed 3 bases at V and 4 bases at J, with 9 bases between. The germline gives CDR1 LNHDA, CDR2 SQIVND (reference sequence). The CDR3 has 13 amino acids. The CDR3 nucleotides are TGTGCCAGTAGTATCATGGGGGGCACTGAAGCTTTCTTT. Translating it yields CASSIMGGTEAFF.

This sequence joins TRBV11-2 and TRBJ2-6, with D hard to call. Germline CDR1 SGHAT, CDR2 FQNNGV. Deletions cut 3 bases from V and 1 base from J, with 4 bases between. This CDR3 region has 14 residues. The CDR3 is CASSFLSGANVLTF. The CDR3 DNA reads TGTGCCAGCAGCTTCCTGTCTGGGGCCAACGTCCTGACTTTC. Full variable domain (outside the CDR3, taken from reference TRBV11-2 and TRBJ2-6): EAGVAQSPRYKIIEKRQSVAFWCNPISGHATLYWYQQILGQGPKLLIQFQNNGVVDDSQLPKDRFSAERLKGVDSTLKIQPAKLEDSAVYLCASSFLSGANVLTFGAGSRLTVL.

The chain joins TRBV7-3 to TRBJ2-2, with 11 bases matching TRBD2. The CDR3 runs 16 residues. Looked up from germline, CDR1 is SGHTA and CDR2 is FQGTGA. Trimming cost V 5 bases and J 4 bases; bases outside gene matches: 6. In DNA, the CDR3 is TGTGCCAGCAGCCGAACGACTAGCGGGGTCACCGGGGAGCTGTTTTTT. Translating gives CASSRTTSGVTGELFF.

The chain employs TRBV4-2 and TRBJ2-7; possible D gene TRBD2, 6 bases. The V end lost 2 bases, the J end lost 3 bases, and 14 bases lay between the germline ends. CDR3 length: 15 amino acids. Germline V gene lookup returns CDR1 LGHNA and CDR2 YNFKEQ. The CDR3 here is CASSQLSGVSYEQYF. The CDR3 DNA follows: TGTGCCAGCAGCCAACTCTCGGGGGTGAGCTACGAGCAGTACTTC.

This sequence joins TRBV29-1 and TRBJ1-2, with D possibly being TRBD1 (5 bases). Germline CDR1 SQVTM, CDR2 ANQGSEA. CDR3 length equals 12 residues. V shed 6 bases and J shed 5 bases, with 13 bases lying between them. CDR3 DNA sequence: TGCAGCGTCAACCGGGGACTATATGGCTACACCTTC. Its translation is CSVNRGLYGYTF.

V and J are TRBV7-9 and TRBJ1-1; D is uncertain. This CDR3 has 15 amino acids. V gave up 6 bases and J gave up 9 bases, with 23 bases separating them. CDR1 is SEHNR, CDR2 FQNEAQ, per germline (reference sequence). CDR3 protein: CASSGERARNLQAFF. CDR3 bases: TGTGCCAGCAGTGGTGAGAGGGCACGAAACCTCCAAGCTTTCTTT. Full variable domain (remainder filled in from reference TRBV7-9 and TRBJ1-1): DTGVSQNPRHKITKRGQNVTFRCDPISEHNRLYWYRQTLGQGPEFLTYFQNEAQLEKSRLLSDRFSAERPKGSFSTLEIQRTEQGDSAMYLCASSGERARNLQAFFGQGTRLTVV.

In nucleotides, the CDR3 is TGTGCCAGTAGTATTAGCGGGGGGGCCTTGAGTGAGCAGTTCTTC. This gives the protein CASSISGGALSEQFF. This sequence joins TRBV19 and TRBJ2-1; 11 nucleotides agree with TRBD2. V trimming: 3 bases; J trimming: 9 bases; junction bases outside the gene matches: 7. The CDR3 is made up of 15 amino acids. Per germline, CDR1 LNHDA and CDR2 SQIVND (reference sequence).

CDR3 nucleotides: TGTGCCAGCACTGGAGGTCCGGGCCGGAACACTGAAGCTTTCTTT. The encoded protein is CASTGGPGRNTEAFF. V gene TRBV2 combines with J gene TRBJ1-1; D is undetermined. V lost 7 bases and J lost 1, with 16 bases in between. Germline V gene data show CDR1 as SNHLY and CDR2 as FYNNEI. The CDR3 is made up of 15 amino acids.

CDR3 loop: CASSYGGVADTEAFF. As DNA, the CDR3 is TGTGCCAGCAGTTACGGGGGGGTAGCGGACACTGAAGCTTTCTTT. The rearrangement uses TRBV6-5 and TRBJ1-1; weak D call: TRBD1 (5 bases). Germline V gene lookup returns CDR1 MNHEY and CDR2 SVGAGI. V was cut by 2 bases and J by 3 bases, with 13 bases left in between. CDR3 length: 15 residues.

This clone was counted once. In DNA, the CDR3 is TGTGCCAGCAGACAGGGTCGGCAGCCCCAGCATTTT. Protein: CASRQGRQPQHF. This chain connects TRBV6-5 to TRBJ1-5; D possibly corresponds to TRBD1 (6 bases). This CDR3 region has 12 residues. V was trimmed by 6 bases and J by 7 bases, leaving 10 bases between them. Germline V gives CDR1 MNHEY, CDR2 SVGAGI.